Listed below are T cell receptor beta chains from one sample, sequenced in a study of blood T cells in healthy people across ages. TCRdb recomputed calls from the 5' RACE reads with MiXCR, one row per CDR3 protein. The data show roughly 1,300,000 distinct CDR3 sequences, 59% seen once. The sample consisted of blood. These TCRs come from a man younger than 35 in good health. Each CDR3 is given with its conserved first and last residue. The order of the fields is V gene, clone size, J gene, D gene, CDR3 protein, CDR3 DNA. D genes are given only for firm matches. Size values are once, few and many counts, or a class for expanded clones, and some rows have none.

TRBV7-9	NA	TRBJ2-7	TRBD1	CASSARTGQYF	TGTGCCAGCAGCGCGAGGACAGGGCAGTACTTC
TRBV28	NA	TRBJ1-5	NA	CACTTGTHQPQHF	TGTGCCTGTACGACCGGGACACATCAGCCCCAGCATTTT
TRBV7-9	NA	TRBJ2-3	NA	CAGSTIPASAEGDTQYF	TGTGCCGGCAGCACAATCCCGGCCTCCGCCGAGGGGGATACGCAGTATTTT
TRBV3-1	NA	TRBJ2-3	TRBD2	CASSYGTTSTDTQYF	TGTGCCAGCAGCTACGGGACTACCTCCACAGATACGCAGTATTTT
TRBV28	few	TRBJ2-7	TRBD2	CGSAGGSYEQYF	TGTGGTTCGGCGGGAGGCTCCTACGAGCAGTACTTC
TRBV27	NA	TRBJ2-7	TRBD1	CASGTGGFDEQYF	TGTGCCAGCGGGACAGGGGGTTTTGACGAGCAGTACTTC
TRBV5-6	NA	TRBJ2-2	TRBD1	CASSQTGVTGELFF	TGTGCCAGCAGCCAGACAGGGGTCACCGGGGAGCTGTTTTTT
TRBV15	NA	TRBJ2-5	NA	CATSREASYERYF	TGTGCCACCAGCAGAGAGGCCAGCTACGAGCGGTACTTC
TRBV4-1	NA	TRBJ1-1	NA	CASSQDEGGYTEAFF	TGCGCCAGCAGCCAAGATGAGGGTGGGTACACTGAAGCTTTCTTT
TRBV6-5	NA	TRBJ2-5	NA	CASSRGTEEAQYF	TGTGCCAGCAGCCGCGGGACAGAAGAGGCCCAGTACTTC
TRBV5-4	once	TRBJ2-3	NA	CASSLVGVGTLGDTQYF	TGTGCCAGCAGCTTGGTAGGAGTCGGGACTTTAGGAGATACGCAGTATTTT
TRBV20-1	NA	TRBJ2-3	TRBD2	CSARPRQREADTQYF	TGCAGCGCTAGACCGAGGCAGCGGGAGGCGGATACGCAGTATTTT
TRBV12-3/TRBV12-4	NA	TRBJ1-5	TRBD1	CASSGTGFQPQHF	TGTGCCAGCAGCGGGACAGGGTTTCAGCCCCAGCATTTT
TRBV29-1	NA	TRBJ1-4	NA	CSVGTVNEKLFF	TGCAGCGTTGGGACAGTGAATGAAAAACTGTTTTTT
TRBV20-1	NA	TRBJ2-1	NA	CSARDRIRYNEQFF	TGCAGTGCTAGAGATCGGATAAGATACAATGAGCAGTTCTTC
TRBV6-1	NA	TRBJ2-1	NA	CASSPSGPYNEQFF	TGTGCCAGCAGCCCGAGCGGCCCCTACAATGAGCAGTTCTTC
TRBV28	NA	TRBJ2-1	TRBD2	CASSLRPWEVGTSGNEQFF	TGTGCCAGCAGTTTAAGGCCCTGGGAGGTGGGGACTAGCGGGAATGAGCAGTTCTTC
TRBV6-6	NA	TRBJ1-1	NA	CASSDRASEEAFF	TGTGCCAGCAGTGATCGGGCCTCTGAGGAAGCTTTCTTT
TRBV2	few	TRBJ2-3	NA	CASRRERTDTQYF	TGTGCCAGCAGGAGGGAACGCACAGATACGCAGTATTTT
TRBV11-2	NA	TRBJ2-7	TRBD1	CASSSQGAGEEQYF	TGTGCCAGCAGCTCCCAGGGGGCAGGGGAAGAGCAGTACTTC
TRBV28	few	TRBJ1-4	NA	CASSFRTEKLFF	TGTGCCAGCAGTTTTCGGACAGAAAAACTGTTTTTT
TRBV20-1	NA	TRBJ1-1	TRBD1	CSAAMTGTTEAFF	TGCAGTGCTGCCATGACAGGGACTACTGAAGCTTTCTTT
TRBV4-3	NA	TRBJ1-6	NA	CASSQDYGGLSPLHF	TGCGCCAGCAGCCAAGATTACGGGGGACTATCACCCCTCCACTTT
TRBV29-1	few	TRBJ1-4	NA	CSVEEVSTNEKLFF	TGCAGCGTTGAGGAGGTGTCAACTAATGAAAAACTGTTTTTT
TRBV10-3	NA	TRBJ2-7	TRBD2	CAISESWRENWYEQYF	TGTGCCATCAGTGAGTCTTGGCGGGAGAATTGGTACGAGCAGTACTTC
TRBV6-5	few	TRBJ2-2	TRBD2	CASRPGAGDTGELFF	TGTGCCAGCCGACCGGGAGCGGGAGATACCGGGGAGCTGTTTTTT
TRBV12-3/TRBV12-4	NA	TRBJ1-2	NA	CASSFGPKNYGYTF	TGTGCCAGCAGTTTCGGGCCGAAAAACTATGGCTACACCTTC
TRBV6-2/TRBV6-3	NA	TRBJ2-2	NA	CASDTGVFTGELFF	TGTGCCAGCGATACGGGGGTTTTCACCGGGGAGCTGTTTTTT
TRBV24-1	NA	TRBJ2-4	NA	CATSDGPSGRNIQYF	TGTGCCACCAGTGATGGTCCCTCAGGGCGAAACATTCAGTACTTC
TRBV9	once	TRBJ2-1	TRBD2	CASSPTHRVLAGGEEQFF	TGTGCCAGCAGCCCAACCCACAGGGTCTTAGCGGGGGGGGAAGAGCAGTTCTTC
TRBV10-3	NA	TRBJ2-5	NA	CAISDPGTPEVETQYF	TGTGCCATCAGTGACCCCGGGACTCCCGAGGTCGAGACCCAGTACTTC
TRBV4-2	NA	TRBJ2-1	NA	CASSQGASNEQFF	TGTGCCAGCAGCCAAGGTGCGAGCAATGAGCAGTTCTTC
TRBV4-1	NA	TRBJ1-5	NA	CASSQGRDIHNQPQHF	TGCGCCAGCAGCCAGGGCCGGGACATACACAATCAGCCCCAGCATTTT
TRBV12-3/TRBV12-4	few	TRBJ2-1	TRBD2	CASSSYSGKQFF	TGTGCCAGCAGTTCTTATAGCGGGAAGCAGTTCTTC
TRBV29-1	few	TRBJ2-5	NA	CSVTEGQSARETQYF	TGCAGCGTAACCGAAGGTCAGTCTGCGCGGGAGACCCAGTACTTC
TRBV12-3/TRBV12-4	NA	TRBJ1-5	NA	CASSLVGVGNQPQHF	TGTGCCAGCAGTTTAGTTGGGGTCGGCAATCAGCCCCAGCATTTT
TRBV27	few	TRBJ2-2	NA	CASSTGTGELFF	TGTGCCAGCAGCACAGGGACCGGGGAGCTGTTTTTT
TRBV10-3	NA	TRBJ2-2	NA	CAIRVGAGRTTGELFF	TGTGCCATCAGGGTGGGAGCAGGGCGAACGACCGGGGAGCTGTTTTTT
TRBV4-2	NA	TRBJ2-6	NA	CASSQEGNSGANVLTF	TGTGCCAGCAGCCAAGAAGGCAACTCTGGGGCCAACGTCCTGACTTTC
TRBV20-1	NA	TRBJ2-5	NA	CSATPSETQYF	TGCAGTGCTACACCATCAGAGACCCAGTACTTC
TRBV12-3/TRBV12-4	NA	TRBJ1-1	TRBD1	CASSFASRGGTEAFF	TGTGCCAGCAGTTTCGCTTCCAGGGGGGGAACTGAAGCTTTCTTT
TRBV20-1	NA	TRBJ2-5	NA	CSARDRGAKTQETQYF	TGCAGTGCTAGAGATCGCGGGGCAAAGACACAAGAGACCCAGTACTTC
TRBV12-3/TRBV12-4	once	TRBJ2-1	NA	CASSLSKRTVSYNEQFF	TGTGCCAGCAGTCTCTCAAAACGGACAGTCTCCTACAATGAGCAGTTCTTC
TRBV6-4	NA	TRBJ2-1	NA	CASSGGPTYNEQFF	TGTGCCAGCAGTGGAGGCCCAACCTACAATGAGCAGTTCTTC
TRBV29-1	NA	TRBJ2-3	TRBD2	CSGRTSGGTTQYF	TGCAGCGGGCGTACTAGCGGGGGTACTACGCAGTATTTT
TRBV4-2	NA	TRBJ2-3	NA	CASSQDIGDTQYF	TGTGCCAGCAGCCAAGATATCGGGGATACGCAGTATTTT
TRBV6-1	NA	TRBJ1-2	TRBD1	CASRRDSGFRNRGYTF	TGTGCCAGCAGGAGGGACAGTGGTTTTAGAAACCGTGGCTACACCTTC
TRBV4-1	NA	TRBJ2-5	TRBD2	CASSQDGGRAETQYF	TGCGCCAGCAGCCAGGACGGAGGGAGGGCAGAGACCCAGTACTTC
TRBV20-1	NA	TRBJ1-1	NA	CSARDLDFNTEAFF	TGCAGTGCTAGAGATCTCGATTTCAACACTGAAGCTTTCTTT
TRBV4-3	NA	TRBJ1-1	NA	CARSERLWGRVTEAFF	TGCGCCCGCAGCGAACGGCTGTGGGGGCGCGTCACTGAAGCTTTCTTT
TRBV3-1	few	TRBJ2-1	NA	CASSQTRAHNEQFF	TGTGCCAGCAGCCAAACCCGGGCCCACAATGAGCAGTTCTTC
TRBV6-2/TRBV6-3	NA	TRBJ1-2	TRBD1	CASSRTGTGYTF	TGTGCCAGCAGTAGGACAGGGACTGGCTACACCTTC
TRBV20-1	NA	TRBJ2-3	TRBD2	CSARAGGADTQYF	TGCAGTGCTAGAGCGGGAGGGGCAGATACGCAGTATTTT
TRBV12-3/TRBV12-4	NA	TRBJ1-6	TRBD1	CASSRRAGGHHSPLHF	TGTGCCAGCAGCCGTCGGGCAGGGGGACACCATTCACCCCTCCACTTT
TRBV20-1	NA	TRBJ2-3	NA	CSARLGLGTDTQYF	TGCAGTGCTAGACTGGGGCTGGGAACAGATACGCAGTATTTT
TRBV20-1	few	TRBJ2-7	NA	CSGYRVGEQYF	TGCAGTGGGTATAGGGTTGGAGAGCAGTACTTC
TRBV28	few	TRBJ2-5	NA	CASSLAPGNGETQYF	TGTGCCAGCAGTTTAGCTCCGGGGAATGGAGAGACCCAGTACTTC
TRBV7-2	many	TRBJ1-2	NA	CASSPDNNYGYTF	TGTGCCAGCAGCCCGGATAATAACTATGGCTACACCTTC
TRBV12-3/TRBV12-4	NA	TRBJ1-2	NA	CASSPGQNNYGYTF	TGTGCCAGCAGTCCTGGACAAAATAACTATGGCTACACCTTC
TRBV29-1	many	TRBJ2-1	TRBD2	CSVEVGGGPSEQFF	TGCAGCGTTGAAGTGGGGGGAGGGCCGAGTGAGCAGTTCTTC